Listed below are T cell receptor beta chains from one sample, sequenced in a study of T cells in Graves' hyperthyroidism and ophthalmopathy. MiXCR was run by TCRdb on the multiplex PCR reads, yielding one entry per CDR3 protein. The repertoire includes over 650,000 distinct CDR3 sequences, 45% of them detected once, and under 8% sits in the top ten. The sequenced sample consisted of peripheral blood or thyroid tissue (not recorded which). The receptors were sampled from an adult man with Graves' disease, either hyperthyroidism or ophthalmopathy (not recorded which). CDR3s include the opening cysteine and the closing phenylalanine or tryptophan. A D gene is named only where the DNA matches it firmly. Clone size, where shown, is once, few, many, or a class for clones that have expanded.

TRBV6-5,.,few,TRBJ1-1,TGTGCCAGCAGTTACTCGTGGGCGGGAAACACTGAAGCTTTCTTT,CASSYSWAGNTEAFF
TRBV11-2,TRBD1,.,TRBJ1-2,TGTGCCAGCAGCCCAGGGGGGACAGGGGGCTATGGCTACACCTTC,CASSPGGTGGYGYTF
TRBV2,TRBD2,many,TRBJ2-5,TGTGCCAGCAATGAAGTCCCAGCGGGGGAGACCCAGTACTTC,CASNEVPAGETQYF
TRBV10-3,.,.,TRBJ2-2,TGTGCCATCAGTGGAAAGACGGGACTTGAGAACACCGGGGAGCTGTTTTTT,CAISGKTGLENTGELFF
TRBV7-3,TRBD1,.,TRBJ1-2,TGTGCCAGCAGCCCATCCGGGACAGGGGGCTACTATGGCTACACCTTC,CASSPSGTGGYYGYTF
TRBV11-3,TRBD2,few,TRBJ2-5,TGTGCCAGCAGCTACGGACTAGCGGGAGTTGGAGAGACCCAGTACTTC,CASSYGLAGVGETQYF
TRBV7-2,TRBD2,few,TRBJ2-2,TGTGCCAGCAGCTTAGCGGGACTAGCGGGGCGGCACACCGGGGAGCTGTTTTTT,CASSLAGLAGRHTGELFF
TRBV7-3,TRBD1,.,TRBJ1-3,TGTGCCAGCAGCTTCGACAGGGCGACTGGAAACACCATATATTTT,CASSFDRATGNTIYF
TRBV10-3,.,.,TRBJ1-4,TGTGCCAGCAGTGAAAGCAGGGTTGCAACTAATGAAAAACTGTTTTTT,CASSESRVATNEKLFF
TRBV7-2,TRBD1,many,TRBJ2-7,TGTGCCAGCAGCACGGGACAGGGGGCGCGGGAGCAGTACTTC,CASSTGQGAREQYF